This is a list of T cell receptor beta chains from one sample in a study of blood T cells in healthy people across ages. TCRdb reprocessed the 5' RACE reads with MiXCR, giving one entry per CDR3 protein. The table lists roughly 900,000 distinct CDR3 sequences, around 48% of them singletons. Sequenced input: blood. All receptors derive from a man aged 30 to 39 in good health. The CDR3 runs from the conserved cysteine through the conserved F or W. Each record gives: J gene, V gene, D gene, clone size, CDR3 DNA, CDR3 protein. A D gene is named only where the DNA matches it firmly. Not all rows give a size; the values are once, few, many and, for expanded clones, a class.

>TRBJ2-4|TRBV20-1|TRBD2|-
TGCAGTGCTAATCGCAGGGAGGGCAAAAACATTCAGTACTTC
CSANRREGKNIQYF
>TRBJ1-2|TRBV6-1|-|-
TGTGCCAGCAGTCAAAGGTTTACGGGGGACGGCTACACCTTC
CASSQRFTGDGYTF
>TRBJ2-5|TRBV6-1|-|-
TGTGCCAGCGGCCCAATAATAACAGGGTTCAACCAAGAGACCCAGTACTTC
CASGPIITGFNQETQYF
>TRBJ1-2|TRBV5-1|-|-
TGCGCCAGCAGCCCCGAGGGACCTCAAGAGATCCATGGCTACACCTTC
CASSPEGPQEIHGYTF
>TRBJ2-7|TRBV4-1|-|-
TGCGCCAGCAGCCAAGTGTTCCTCCTCGGGGACGCAATCGGCGAGCAGTACTTC
CASSQVFLLGDAIGEQYF
>TRBJ2-1|TRBV5-4|-|few
TGTGCCAGCAGGGCGGACAGCAGAGGATCCTACAATGAGCAGTTCTTC
CASRADSRGSYNEQFF
>TRBJ1-5|TRBV4-1|-|-
TGCGCCAGCAGCCAGTGGGAGAATCAGCCCCAGCATTTT
CASSQWENQPQHF
>TRBJ2-7|TRBV28|TRBD2|-
TGTGCCAGCAGTCCATATGAGGCGGGGGGGCACGAGCAGTACTTC
CASSPYEAGGHEQYF
>TRBJ1-3|TRBV2|-|-
TGTGCCAGGCGGGGGGCAAACTCTGGAAACACCATATATTTT
CARRGANSGNTIYF
>TRBJ2-1|TRBV28|TRBD1|-
TGTGCCAGCACCCCACCCGGGACAGGGTCGGATGAGCAGTTCTTC
CASTPPGTGSDEQFF
>TRBJ2-1|TRBV10-3|-|-
TGTGCCATCAGCCGGACTGGCCAAACCGCCGCTGAGCAGTTCTTC
CAISRTGQTAAEQFF
>TRBJ2-4|TRBV5-1|TRBD1|-
TGCGCCAGCAGCTTTCGTCCCGGGACAGGGGGCGCGGACAAAAACATTCAGTACTTC
CASSFRPGTGGADKNIQYF
>TRBJ2-1|TRBV20-1|TRBD1|-
TGCAGTGCTCCCCCCGGACAGGGAGGCTGTGAGCAGTTCTTC
CSAPPGQGGCEQFF
>TRBJ2-1|TRBV20-1|-|-
TGCAGTGCTTCGACAGGCGACGCGAATTACAATGAGCAGTTCTTC
CSASTGDANYNEQFF
>TRBJ2-7|TRBV18|TRBD1|-
TGTGCCAGCTCAACAGGGGTGTCGGACGAGCAGTACTTC
CASSTGVSDEQYF
>TRBJ2-7|TRBV4-2|-|few
TGTGCCAGCAGCCAAGATCGGGCACATGTCTACGAGCAGTACTTC
CASSQDRAHVYEQYF
>TRBJ1-1|TRBV10-3|-|-
TGTGCCATCGGAGTCATAAACAGGGAGAACACTGAAGCTTTCTTT
CAIGVINRENTEAFF
>TRBJ2-1|TRBV12-5|-|-
TGTGCTAGTGGTTTGGACGGGAGACACAATGGGCAGTTCTTC
CASGLDGRHNGQFF
>TRBJ2-3|TRBV6-5|-|few
TGTGCCAGCAGCGCCCCCACAGATACGCAGTATTTT
CASSAPTDTQYF
>TRBJ1-1|TRBV7-2|-|-
TGTGCCAGCAGCTTCCCAGCGGTTAGGGACACTGAAGCTTTCTTT
CASSFPAVRDTEAFF
>TRBJ2-5|TRBV27|TRBD1|-
TGTGCCAGCAGTTTAACCCCCCCGGACAGGGGCTCGGAGACCCAGTACTTC
CASSLTPPDRGSETQYF
>TRBJ1-2|TRBV28|-|-
TGTGCCAGCAGGCCGGGATCCGACAGATCTTATGGCTACACCTTC
CASRPGSDRSYGYTF
>TRBJ2-1|TRBV5-1|-|once
TGCGCCAGCAGCTTGGCCTTTGTGGACGGGGCTAACTCCTACAATGAGCAGTTCTTC
CASSLAFVDGANSYNEQFF
>TRBJ2-1|TRBV29-1|-|-
TGCAGCGTGAGGGATTATGAGCAGTTCTTC
CSVRDYEQFF
>TRBJ2-3|TRBV5-1|TRBD1|-
TGCGCCAGCAGATCAGGACAGGGGACAGATACGCGGTATTTT
CASRSGQGTDTRYF
>TRBJ2-7|TRBV27|TRBD1|once
TGTGCCAGCAGTTGGCGGGACAGGCCCTGCGAGCAGTACTTC
CASSWRDRPCEQYF
>TRBJ2-1|TRBV11-2|-|few
TGTGCCAGCAGCTTCCCACAGGGAAACTACAATGAGCAGTTCTTC
CASSFPQGNYNEQFF
>TRBJ2-1|TRBV6-4|TRBD2|few
TGTGCCAGCAGGGCACTAGCGGGGACATACAATGAGCAGTTCTTC
CASRALAGTYNEQFF
>TRBJ2-3|TRBV20-1|-|-
TGCAGTGCTAGAGATGGCCGCACAGATACGCAGTATTTT
CSARDGRTDTQYF
>TRBJ2-1|TRBV27|TRBD2|few
TGTGCCAGCAGTGACGGACTAGCCCGTAGTGAGCAGTTCTTC
CASSDGLARSEQFF
>TRBJ2-1|TRBV9|-|-
TGTGCCAGCAGCGTAGACGCGTACTCCTACAATGAGCAGTTCTTC
CASSVDAYSYNEQFF
>TRBJ1-5|TRBV20-1|-|-
TGCAGTGCTAGAGATGGGACACACAGCAATCAGCCCCAGCATTTT
CSARDGTHSNQPQHF
>TRBJ2-3|TRBV10-3|TRBD2|few
TGTGCCATCACCGCGGGGGGCACAGATACGCAGTATTTT
CAITAGGTDTQYF
>TRBJ1-4|TRBV5-7|-|-
TGTGCCAGCAGCTTGGCCGGCTCGGGGGCCCTCCCCGCAACTAATGAAAAACTGTTTTTT
CASSLAGSGALPATNEKLFF
>TRBJ1-1|TRBV29-1|TRBD1|-
TGCAGCGTTGGGACAGGGACAGCCATGAACACTGAAGCTTTCTTT
CSVGTGTAMNTEAFF
>TRBJ2-2|TRBV4-1|-|few
TGCGCCAGCAGCCAAGATCAATTCAGAGGGGACGGGGAGCTGTTTTTT
CASSQDQFRGDGELFF
>TRBJ2-1|TRBV27|TRBD2|few
TGTGCCGGACGGACCGGGACTAGAGAATTGTGGCAGTTCTTC
CAGRTGTRELWQFF
>TRBJ1-6|TRBV7-9|TRBD1|-
TGTGCCAGCAGCTTAACAGGGGTCCCTAATTCACCCCTCCACTTT
CASSLTGVPNSPLHF
>TRBJ2-5|TRBV12-3/TRBV12-4|-|once
TGTGCCAGCAGTCCCAGGGGGGGGGCGGCATGGGAGACCCAGTACTTC
CASSPRGGAAWETQYF
>TRBJ1-2|TRBV20-1|-|-
TGCAGTGCTACGGGGAGTGGCGATGGGTATGGCTACACCTTC
CSATGSGDGYGYTF
>TRBJ2-1|TRBV7-7|-|-
TGTGCTAGCAGCTTAATGTCAGGGGTCTACAATGAGCAGTTCTTC
CASSLMSGVYNEQFF
>TRBJ1-1|TRBV4-3|-|many
TGCGCCAGCAGCCAGAATGACAGGTTGAACACTGAAGCTTTCTTT
CASSQNDRLNTEAFF